The present T cell receptor beta chain was sequenced within a study of blood T cell repertoires in COVID-19. Study processing details: Nucleated cell number was recorded as an estimate derived from reference gene primer amplification. The assay was immunoSEQ multiplex PCR, and TCRdb's table has in-frame clones only and misses some. V, J and clone size derive from that table, while D and trimming were established from the DNA sequence. The table shows about 270,000 clones, with approximately 86% occurring only once. Living in 20 to 30 US areas, the participants were between about 18 and 100 years of age. Participants had their cohort set by participant-reported clinical history. There are 14 residues in the CDR3. Per the germline V gene, CDR1 is KGHSH and CDR2 is LQKENI. J lost 4 bases, V lost 0 bases, and 2 bases had no gene match.

The rearrangement links TRBV18 to TRBJ2-5, with TRBD2 matching over 7 bases. This sequence was found in a woman younger than 30 who had recovered from COVID-19. The sequenced sample was PBMCs or T cells enriched from blood (not recorded which). The CDR3 spells CASSPPWEGETQYF. The CDR3 DNA reads as TGTGCCAGCTCACCACCCTGGGAGGGAGAGACCCAGTACTTC.